This T cell receptor (beta chain) originates from a study of OX40 agonist ivuxolimab in advanced cancers. Study at large: With ivuxolimab, an agonistic anti-OX40 (CD134) antibody, patients were treated. Regarding the study as a whole: Low clonal expansion, among the lowest seen, marked partial responders at 0.1-3.0 mg/kg.

Regarding this clone: Antigen unknown.

The repertoire was sequenced with immunoSEQ multiplex PCR; TCRdb's copy has only in-frame clones and lacks some. The sample holds some 95,000 clones, roughly 87% seen once. The V end was cut by 6 bases, the J end by 6 bases, with 11 bases between. There are 12 residues in the CDR3. Germline assignment: CDR1 LNHDA and CDR2 SQIVND (reference sequence). The rearrangement links TRBV19 to TRBJ1-1, with D possibly matching TRBD1 (5 bases). The sequence derives from an adult with an advanced solid tumor such as melanoma, head and neck, liver or kidney cancer. The sample in question was CD4+ or CD8+ T cells sorted from blood, obtained in a trial of the OX40 agonist ivuxolimab. CDR3 sequence (DNA): TGTGCCAGTAGCACAGGAGTCTCTGAAGCTTTCTTT. Amino acids: CASSTGVSEAFF.